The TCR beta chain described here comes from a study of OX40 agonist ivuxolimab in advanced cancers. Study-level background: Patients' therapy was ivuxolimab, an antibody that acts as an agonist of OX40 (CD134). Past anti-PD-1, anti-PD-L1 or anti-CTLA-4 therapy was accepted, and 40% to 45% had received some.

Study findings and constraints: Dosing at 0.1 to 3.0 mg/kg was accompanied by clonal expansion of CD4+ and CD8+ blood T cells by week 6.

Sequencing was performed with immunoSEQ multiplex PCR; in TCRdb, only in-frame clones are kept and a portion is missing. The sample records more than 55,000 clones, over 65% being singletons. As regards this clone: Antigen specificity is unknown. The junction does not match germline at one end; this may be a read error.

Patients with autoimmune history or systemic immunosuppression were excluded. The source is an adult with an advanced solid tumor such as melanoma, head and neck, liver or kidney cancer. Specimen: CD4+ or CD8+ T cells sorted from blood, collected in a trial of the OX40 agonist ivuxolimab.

The CDR3 loop is CASNIRLTGFRIF. The CDR3 DNA follows: TGTGCCAGCAATATTCGGCTGACCGGTTTCAGGATTTTT. The chain has TRBV6-1 and TRBJ1-4; no clear D. Germline V gene sequence: CDR1 MNHNS, CDR2 SASEGT. The CDR3 is 13 amino acids.